This T cell receptor (beta chain) was sequenced for a study of cytomegalovirus exposure and HLA in healthy donors listed by TCRdb under 2017. Regarding the complete study: According to an earlier analysis of around 600 of the donors, roughly 180 million T cells yielded roughly 110 million unique TCR beta sequences and about 300 Gb of sequence data. An early release that covered about 600 HLA-typed donors contained about 290 gigabases of sequencing data and around 85 million unique TCR sequences. The genetic ancestry cluster associated with self-reported Caucasian donors included about four fifths of the roughly 400 genotyped donors. The study aimed to test whether cataloging public T cell receptors could reveal signatures of past pathogen exposure. The study used immunosequencing to profile the T cell repertoires of approximately 630 subjects and linked those repertoires to cytomegalovirus serostatus. A separate validation cohort of over 95 different subjects was used in addition to the 666-subject first cohort. To predict cytomegalovirus infection status, the study combined high-throughput TCR immunosequencing, statistical association of individual TCRs with disease status, and machine learning. In a later analysis, previously published TCR beta repertoires from 550 to 700 donors were re-analyzed and high-resolution HLA genotyping was added so that TCR occurrence patterns could be studied. Rather than drawing on any new phenotypic data, the later analysis identified candidate immune exposures from TCR beta sequences and the way those sequences occurred across donors. In an earlier analysis of 587 of the donors, high-throughput TCR beta sequencing was used to judge whether each TCR beta V gene segment behaved as functional or pseudogenic. Alongside the repertoire data, information on donor age, sex, ethnicity and CMV serostatus was compiled. A later genetic analysis took genome-wide SNP genotypes for about three fifths of the roughly 670 donors and used that subset as a discovery cohort. Every repertoire in the discovery cohort had been generated on one and the same sequencing platform. HLA typing covered class I and class II loci at four-digit resolution. The number of typed donors differed by locus: about 620-640 for A, B, C, DRB1 and DQB1; 522 for DQA1; some 590 for DPA1; and approximately 450 for DPB1. Because of strong linkage in the cohort, roughly five DR-DQ haplotypes were treated as single units for association and clustering. On average, roughly 200,000 unique TCR beta nucleotide sequences were sequenced per donor among a few hundred genotyped donors of the cohort, with roughly 18% of those sequences being non-productive.

About this clone itself: Its antigen is currently not known. Base quality data are lacking; no much larger clone is found one base away.

The cohort consisted of 670 or so healthy bone marrow donors. All cohort members were sampled while nominally healthy, although unrecorded immune exposures were likely present. The donor was CMV seropositive and belonged to the group of 250 to 300 seropositive cohort members. A peripheral blood sample was provided by each donor, and peripheral blood mononuclear cells were used for TCR beta sequencing. Genomic DNA extraction from the blood cell samples was performed with the Qiagen DNeasy Blood Extraction Kit. Summary of the overall study and its limitations: The study gave a list of some 150 TCR beta chains associated with cytomegalovirus. For the cohort, immune exposure information was limited to CMV serostatus. According to a later analysis, TCR association rates differed among HLA loci, with DRB1 alleles showing the most associated TCRs and HLA-C alleles showing the fewest. Because counts were too low, about 18 rarely observed V segments, including chromosome 9 orphons, were excluded from the earlier analysis of about 500 of the donors. A later analysis reported that several top co-occurrence clusters appeared linked to parvovirus B19, influenza, CMV and Epstein-Barr virus. According to a later genetic analysis, donors in an Asian-associated ancestry cluster had fewer N-insertions in productive TCRs than the roughly 700-donor mean. At a false discovery rate of 0.05, a later analysis linked around 15,000 TCR beta sequences to specific HLA alleles. V-gene and J-gene trimming of TCR beta chains was associated with a missense DCLRE1C variant in a later genetic analysis, and the association was replicated in an independent cohort. Compared with equally common non-associated chains, HLA-associated TCR beta chains in a later analysis were more clonally expanded and had lower generation probabilities. A further reported finding was that TCR beta sequences accurately predicted the HLA-A and HLA-B alleles for most subjects in the first cohort. The classifier was reported to diagnose cytomegalovirus status with high specificity and sensitivity in both the original cohort and the validation cohort. This cohort had only TCR beta chains sequenced, and the lack of alpha or paired-chain data limited which features could be detected. Because HLA typing was unavailable for some donors at each locus, only the typed subset was used in association tests. A few of the identified cytomegalovirus-associated TCR beta chains were confirmed in vitro to be specific for cytomegalovirus antigens. Most CMV-associated TCR beta chains appeared to be HLA-restricted in a later analysis, and the HLA associations seemed to be driven largely by CMV exposure. Roughly uniform sequencing depth across donors was assumed in presence/absence analyses, although this assumption may not hold. The sequencing pipeline was judged likely to have produced a cluster of highly shared sequence variants as a technical artifact. The authors suggested that the approach could potentially be generalized to other disease states and immunological phenotypes. When HLA alleles, especially DR and DQ, strongly co-occurred, TCR associations were difficult to assign to individual alleles. Correlated functional status among segregating V segments might reflect linkage disequilibrium, but an unknown experimental factor could not be ruled out. Broadly in line with IMGT annotations, most TCR beta V segments showed up in productive rearrangements about 90% or about 30% of the time in an earlier analysis of around 550 of the donors. While some public TCRs were present in many individuals, most TCR sequences turned up only very rarely across donors.

The library was prepared using the immunoSEQ multiplex PCR assay. The multiplex PCR relied on a mix of 60 forward primers for TCR Vbeta segments and 13 reverse primers for TCR Jbeta segments. The CDR3 region of rearranged TCR beta genes was amplified from genomic DNA by a multiplex PCR assay. The Illumina HiSeq System was used to sequence the amplified TCR beta libraries as 87-base-pair reads. As for the original processing: A later analysis counted approximately 74 million unique TCR beta chains across the 670 or so repertoires, and 9 million to 14 million of these chains were shared by at least two donors. Raw reads were error-corrected and collapsed into unique sequences with a nearest-neighbor algorithm that merged closely related sequences to remove PCR and sequencing errors. CDR3 sequences were aligned to IMGT reference sequences to assign V, D and J gene segments. For a sequence to be retained, a match of at least six nucleotides was required to both a V gene segment and a J gene segment. Rearrangements were called productive when the CDR3 lacked stop codons and stayed in frame with V and J; all others were non-productive. CDR3 was defined according to IMGT convention as the region running from the second conserved V-encoded cysteine to the conserved J-encoded phenylalanine. The earlier analysis of about 620 of the donors excluded sequences that lacked an unambiguous match to a single V gene segment. In an earlier analysis of 500 to 750 of the donors, V segments were called functional above 56.7% productive rearrangements and were called segregating when the between-donor standard deviation exceeded 5%. A statistical classification framework was built to diagnose cytomegalovirus status from the catalog of TCR beta chain sequences. V and J gene assignment, in a later analysis, came from comparing TCR nucleotide sequences with IMGT/GENE-DB human TR gene sequences. Using the TCRdist pipeline, a later analysis assigned CDR3 sequences along with most-parsimonious VDJ recombination scenarios. A later analysis defined each TCR beta chain by its CDR3 amino acid sequence plus V-gene family, and excluded reads lacking a unique V-gene family. As a way to deal with suspected cross-contamination and a sequencing artifact, a later analysis dropped 500 to 700 nucleotide sequences that were highly shared and had low generation probability. A later analysis calculated a clonal expansion index for each public chain from normalized within-repertoire ranks of inferred template counts. In a later analysis, generation probabilities were computed with a VDJ recombination model fitted to out-of-frame rearrangements, and the resulting probabilities were checked against IGoR. A later analysis scored TCR-TCR, TCR-HLA and TCR-CMV co-occurrence with hypergeometric tests, applying a repertoire-size bias correction to TCR pairs. To estimate false discovery rates, a later analysis permuted the HLA or CMV assignments 20 times. In a later analysis, co-occurring TCRs were grouped using DBSCAN, and TCRdist sequence similarity was added for clustering within HLA-allele-positive subsets. For co-occurrence clustering, repertoires with fewer than 30,000 or more than 120,000 public chains were excluded, along with 4 to 6 repertoires with anomalous nucleotide sharing. Not all clones reach the TCRdb copy of this immuneACCESS table, which keeps in-frame sequences only. Checked studies attribute under half of the gap to unresolved V genes and leave the rest unexplained. For V, J and clone size, that table is used; D and trimming come from the DNA. The sample contains 150,000 to 200,000 clones, more than 75% of them found a single time. Jointly, the top ten make up approximately 3.6% of the sample.

Sequencing was carried out using PBMCs. This clonotype originated in a man aged 40-49 years in good health and CMV-seropositive.

The DNA is TGTGCCAGCAGCTCGAGACCCGGCAGGAAGACTGAAGCTTTCTTT. Translated, this gives CASSSRPGRKTEAFF. The rearranged chain carries TRBV5-6 and TRBJ1-1, with the D gene too uncertain to name. The CDR3, from cysteine to phenylalanine, totals 15 residues. Of the read, only the CDR3 DNA is kept; its 45 bases are in frame from base 1. Trimming takes 3 bases from V and 5 bases from J, and the germline ends sit 17 bases apart. The germline V gene yields SGHDT for CDR1 and YYEEEE for CDR2.